The source of this TCR beta chain is a study of blood T cell repertoires in COVID-19. Study summary: Sites across the United States, Italy and Spain contributed samples from acute and convalescent COVID-19. PBMCs, B-cell-depleted T cells, or T cells were the source of the cDNA or gDNA that made up the material.

By proportion, this clone is medium-sized. Unmatched junction bases numbered 8, after V lost 4 bases and J lost 2 bases. CDR3 size: 17 residues. Looked up from germline, CDR1 is MRHNA and CDR2 is SNTAGT. Per the original methods: Reference gene primers were amplified, and this amplification served to estimate nucleated cell counts. TCRdb's copy holds only in-frame clones and misses some; the assay was immunoSEQ multiplex PCR. That table gives V, J and clone size, and the DNA gave D and trimming. This table has around 60,000 clones, approximately 72% appearing once. This sequence originates from a woman aged 70-85 years with COVID-19, enrolled during active disease. Sequenced input: peripheral blood. This chain links TRBV6-4 with TRBJ2-3, with 11 nucleotides matching TRBD2. The chain's CDR3 is CASSAAASGGHTDTQYF. The CDR3 region has the DNA TGTGCCAGCAGTGCCGCTGCTAGCGGGGGGCACACAGATACGCAGTATTTT.